A selection of T cell receptor beta chains follows, all from one sample in a study of shared clonotypes between healthy human individuals. Sequenced by immunoSEQ multiplex PCR; TCRdb stores in-frame clones only, minus some. The sample lists 400,000 to 600,000 clones; roughly 77% were seen once. The sequencing sample was made of PBMCs. Receptors were obtained from a woman aged 40 to 50 in good health. Some clones in this sample may be carry-over from other donors' samples. CDR3s include the opening cysteine and the closing phenylalanine or tryptophan.

J | V | CDR3
TRBJ2-3 | TRBV11-2 | CASSLKQGYADTQYF
TRBJ1-5 | TRBV2 | CASRTGNQPQHF
TRBJ2-1 | TRBV7-9 | CASSLDEEQFF
TRBJ1-1 | TRBV28 | CASRPPQWATEAFF
TRBJ2-1 | TRBV7-3 | CASSLKGPGGPQGQFF
TRBJ2-1 | TRBV6-4 | CASSDSAGSYNEQFF
TRBJ2-7 | TRBV15 | CATSSPSAGKSYEQYF
TRBJ2-1 | TRBV7-6 | CASSPSGKSHNEQFF
TRBJ1-2 | TRBV19 | CASSIDEGTCYTF
TRBJ1-1 | TRBV7-6 | CASSFDWGSTEAFF
TRBJ1-4 | TRBV5-1 | CASQTGQGTTNEKLFF
TRBJ2-5 | TRBV5-4 | CASSLTSGETQYF
TRBJ2-7 | TRBV10-3 | CAISLGQLTEQYF
TRBJ2-2 | TRBV6-1 | CASSEGGGYTGELFF
TRBJ2-7 | TRBV2 | CASRTTGSPYEQYF
TRBJ2-7 | TRBV15 | CATSRVPGQVYMEQYF
TRBJ2-2 | TRBV25-1 | CASSDLKTGTNTGELFF
TRBJ2-1 | TRBV6-4 | CASSPSGAEDNEQFF
TRBJ2-3 | TRBV10-3 | CAISGQGGPDTQYF
TRBJ1-5 | TRBV11-2 | CASSLVADSNQPQHF
TRBJ2-7 | TRBV11-2 | CASSLAGVRYEQYF
TRBJ1-5 | TRBV19 | CASSRTGDFQPQHF
TRBJ2-3 | TRBV19 | CASSIGRGNVDTQYF
TRBJ1-1 | TRBV6-4 | CASSPGENTEAFF
TRBJ2-3 | TRBV6-1 | CASSVDGHPDTQYF
TRBJ2-5 | TRBV4-3 | CASSQVGGRQETQYF
TRBJ2-3 | TRBV9 | CASSGLSQGTDTQYF
TRBJ2-3 | TRBV29-1 | CSVNRETASTDTQYF
TRBJ2-1 | TRBV14 | CASSQAGVTSAGQFF
TRBJ1-2 | TRBV4-2 | CASSPRTATSYGYTF
TRBJ1-1 | TRBV7-6 | CASSPDSIAPEAFF
TRBJ2-2 | TRBV5-1 | CASSLKLENTGELFF
TRBJ2-1 | TRBV4-2 | CASSQEWAAGGLNEQFF
TRBJ1-5 | TRBV7-7 | CASSLDRSQPQHF
TRBJ1-4 | TRBV9 | CASSPSPVRDEKLFF
TRBJ2-7 | TRBV27 | CASSLHQSPYEQYF
TRBJ2-3 | TRBV30 | CAHGRGGSTDTQYF
TRBJ1-5 | TRBV28 | CASSYVGGYSNQPQHF
TRBJ2-6 | TRBV11-2 | CASSHIGGLGANVLTF
TRBJ2-3 | TRBV6-5 | CASRSPGTDTQYF
TRBJ2-7 | TRBV2 | CAILLLGQDFYEQYF
TRBJ1-2 | TRBV7-3 | CASSMGQANYGYTF
TRBJ2-5 | TRBV14 | CASRRDSFSETQYF
TRBJ2-2 | TRBV18 | CASSPRHPPGTGELFF
TRBJ1-4 | TRBV5-1 | CASSLKGSGDEKLFF
TRBJ2-5 | TRBV9 | CASSVLGIEGETQYF
TRBJ1-4 | TRBV21-1 | CASSKGEPRTGCEKLFF
TRBJ2-3 | TRBV28 | CASSPRGRAGTDTQYF
TRBJ2-7 | TRBV10-3 | CAISGTSYEQYF
TRBJ2-1 | TRBV15 | CATRSGRRGNEQFF
TRBJ2-1 | TRBV7-2 | CASSPTALAGGEQFF
TRBJ2-5 | TRBV19 | CASSIDLGRAVETQYF
TRBJ2-2 | TRBV13 | CASSPGTGRAGELFF
TRBJ2-5 | TRBV5-1 | CASSLGPLGGRGQETQYF